Following are 7 T cell receptor beta chains from one sample sequenced in a study of T cells in Graves' hyperthyroidism and ophthalmopathy. RNA transcripts yielded amplified TCR beta CDR3 regions. First-round RT-PCR of the TCR CDR3 relied on the HTBI primer set. TCRdb recomputed calls from the multiplex PCR reads with MiXCR, one row per CDR3 protein. This table holds some 530,000 distinct CDR3 sequences, less than 25% found once. The sequenced sample was blood. All receptors derive from a woman in her 70s with Graves' ophthalmopathy.

This chain connects TRBV7-2 to TRBJ1-6; D is undetermined. V lost 4 bases to trimming and J lost 9 bases, with 19 bases between them. This CDR3 has 16 residues. The V gene's germline CDR1 is SGHTA and CDR2 FQGNSA. Here the CDR3 reads CASSYTSGRRGSPLHF. Written as DNA, the CDR3 is TGTGCCAGCAGCTACACCTCAGGACGGCGGGGTTCACCCCTCCACTTT. Drawing the rest from reference TRBV7-2 and TRBJ1-6, the complete variable domain is GAGVSQSPSNKVTEKGKDVELRCDPISGHTALYWYRQSLGQGLEFLIYFQGNSAPDKSGLPSDRFSAERTGGSVSTLTIQRTQQEDSAVYLCASSYTSGRRGSPLHFGNGTRLTVT.

This sequence joins TRBV7-2 and TRBJ1-3; the D is unclear. The CDR3 is made up of 15 amino acids. V was shortened by 3 bases and J by 2 bases, with 11 bases between the two germline ends. The germline CDR1 and CDR2 sequences are SGHTA and FQGNSA. This CDR3 is CASSLDSSTGNTIYF. CDR3 nucleotide sequence: TGTGCCAGCAGCTTGGATTCTTCTACTGGAAACACCATATATTTT.

This clonotype turned up a few times. J is TRBJ1-5 and V is TRBV3-1; the D is unclear. The CDR3 is 15 residues long. V was cut by 2 bases and J by 3 bases, with 11 bases left in between. Germline V CDR1 and CDR2: LGHDT, YNNKEL (reference sequence). This CDR3 reads CASSQSGTYNQPQHF. DNA of the CDR3: TGTGCCAGCAGCCAAAGTGGTACCTACAATCAGCCCCAGCATTTT.

The CDR3 here is CASSDSPGTGGEQYF. The CDR3, as DNA: TGCGCCAGCAGTGATTCCCCCGGGACAGGGGGCGAGCAGTACTTC. V usage is TRBV10-1 and J usage is TRBJ2-7; TRBD1 agrees at 11 bases. The CDR3 loop spans 15 amino acids. Germline V gene data show CDR1 as WNHNN and CDR2 as SYGVQD (reference sequence). After removal of 3 bases from V and 6 bases from J, the junction contained 7 bases not matched to a gene.

This clonotype is a singleton in its sample. This chain links TRBV6-2 or TRBV6-3 with TRBJ2-1, with 7 nucleotides matching TRBD1. Germline CDR1 and CDR2: MNHEY and SVGEGT. Trimming at V came to 6 bases and at J to 7 bases, leaving 12 bases not matched to a gene. CDR3 length: 15 amino acids. The CDR3 coding sequence is TGTGCCAGCAGCCTTAGACAGGGCGGTGGTAATGAGCAGTTCTTC. It encodes CASSLRQGGGNEQFF.

This clonotype was observed a few times. The J gene is TRBJ1-5, the V gene TRBV20-1, with 8 nucleotides matching TRBD1. The CDR3 length is 13 residues. V was clipped by 3 bases and J by 6 bases; unmatched bases: 4. Germline V CDR1 and CDR2: DFQATT, SNEGSKA (reference sequence). The CDR3 region is CSASRGLAQPQHF. The CDR3 nucleotides are TGCAGTGCTAGCAGGGGGCTTGCTCAGCCCCAGCATTTT.

J is TRBJ2-5 and V is TRBV7-6, with D maybe TRBD1 (5 bases). The germline V and J ends were trimmed by 2 bases and 3 bases, with 10 bases remaining between them. The CDR3 is 14 residues long. CDR1 is SGHVS and CDR2 is FNYEAQ in the germline V gene. The CDR3 is CASSLTGSKETQYF. DNA for the CDR3: TGTGCCAGCAGCTTAACAGGTTCGAAAGAGACCCAGTACTTC.